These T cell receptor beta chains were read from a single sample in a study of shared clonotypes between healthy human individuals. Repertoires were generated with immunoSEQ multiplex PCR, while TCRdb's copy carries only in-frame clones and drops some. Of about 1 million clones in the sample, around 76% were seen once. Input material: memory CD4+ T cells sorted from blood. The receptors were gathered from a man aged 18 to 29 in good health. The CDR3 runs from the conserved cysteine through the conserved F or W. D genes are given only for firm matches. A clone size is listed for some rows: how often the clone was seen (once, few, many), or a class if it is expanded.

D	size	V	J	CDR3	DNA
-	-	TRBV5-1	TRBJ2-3	CASSIGQNADTQYF	TGCGCCAGCAGCATCGGACAGAATGCAGATACGCAGTATTTT
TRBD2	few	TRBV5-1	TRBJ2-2	CASSLTGGDTGELFF	TGCGCCAGCAGCTTGACCGGGGGGGACACCGGGGAGCTGTTTTTT
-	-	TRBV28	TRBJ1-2	CASSVVPYGYTF	TGTGCCAGCAGTGTCGTTCCCTATGGCTACACCTTC
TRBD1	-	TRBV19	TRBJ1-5	CASSSTGAAQPQHF	TGTGCCAGTAGTTCGACAGGGGCCGCTCAGCCCCAGCATTTT
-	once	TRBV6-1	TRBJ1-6	CASSEFNSPLHF	TGTGCCAGCAGTGAATTTAATTCACCCCTCCACTTT
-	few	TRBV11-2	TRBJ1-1	CASSLYREAFF	TGTGCCAGCAGCCTGTATCGGGAAGCTTTCTTT
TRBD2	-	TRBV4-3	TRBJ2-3	CASSQVRGLAPDTQYF	TGCGCCAGCAGCCAAGTTAGGGGACTAGCCCCAGATACGCAGTATTTT
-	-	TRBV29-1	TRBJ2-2	CSVDPGKNAGELFF	TGCAGCGTTGACCCAGGGAAGAATGCCGGGGAGCTGTTTTTT
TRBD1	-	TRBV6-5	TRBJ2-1	CASSTGQYNEQFF	TGTGCCAGCAGTACGGGACAGTACAATGAGCAGTTCTTC
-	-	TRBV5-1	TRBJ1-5	CASRETGLSNQPQHF	TGCGCCAGCAGAGAAACAGGGTTGAGCAATCAGCCCCAGCATTTT
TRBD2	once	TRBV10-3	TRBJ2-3	CAISESGLAGRDTQYF	TGTGCCATCAGTGAGTCTGGACTAGCGGGGAGAGATACGCAGTATTTT